The text below deals with one T cell receptor beta chain. In each case, RNA was isolated and then reverse transcribed into cDNA as the sequencing template. The table came from immunoSEQ multiplex PCR; TCRdb's copy has only in-frame clones and leaves some out. Found here are more than 95,000 clones, roughly two fifths of them singletons; the top ten hold 2.5% to 3.5%. V lost 6 bases and J lost 3, with 8 bases in between. The CDR3 extends over 12 amino acids. CDR1 is MDHEN, CDR2 SYDVKM, per germline. These data originate in a study of CD8+ T cells in alopecia areata. Sample: CD4+ T cells sorted from blood. The rearrangement uses TRBV28 and TRBJ1-1; the D gene is possibly TRBD1 (6 bases). The clonotype comes from a human donor with alopecia areata. The CDR3 bases are TGTGCCAGCAGGGACAGTTACACTGAAGCTTTCTTT. Translating gives CASRDSYTEAFF.